This T cell receptor beta chain was observed in a study of blood T cell repertoires in COVID-19. Study-level information: Donors in the United States, Italy and Spain gave samples during acute or convalescent COVID-19.

The CDR3 spans 12 residues. The germline V gene has CDR1 MDHEN and CDR2 SYDVKM. Trimming cost V 2 bases and J 11 bases; bases outside gene matches: 5. Measured with immunoSEQ multiplex PCR; TCRdb has only the in-frame clones, and not every one. Found here are around 39,000 clones, 80% of them singletons; the top ten hold about an eighth. The sequencing input was peripheral blood. The TCR comes from a woman between 65 and 79 years old with acute or convalescent COVID-19. The rearrangement joins TRBV28 to TRBJ2-5, with 7 bases that match TRBD1. CDR3 sequence: CASSLGSTGQYF. CDR3 bases: TGTGCCAGCAGTTTAGGTTCGACAGGGCAGTACTTC.